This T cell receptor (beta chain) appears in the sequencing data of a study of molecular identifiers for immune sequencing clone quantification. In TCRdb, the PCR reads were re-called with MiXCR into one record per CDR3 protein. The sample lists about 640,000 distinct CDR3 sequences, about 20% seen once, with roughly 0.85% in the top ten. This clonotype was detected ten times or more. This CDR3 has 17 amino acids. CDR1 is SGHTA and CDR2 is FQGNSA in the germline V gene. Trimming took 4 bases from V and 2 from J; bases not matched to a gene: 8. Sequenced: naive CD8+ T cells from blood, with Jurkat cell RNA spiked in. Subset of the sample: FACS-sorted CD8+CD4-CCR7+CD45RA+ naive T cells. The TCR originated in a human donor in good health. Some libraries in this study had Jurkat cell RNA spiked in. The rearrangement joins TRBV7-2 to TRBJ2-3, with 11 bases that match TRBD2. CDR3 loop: CASSSRLAGIHTDTQYF. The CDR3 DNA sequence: TGTGCCAGCAGCTCTCGACTAGCGGGGATACACACAGATACGCAGTATTTT.